This TCR beta chain was sequenced during a study of T cells in tuberculosis (dated by TCRdb to 2017 to 2018). The study in broad terms: The study combined CD1B tetramers and high-throughput TCR immunosequencing to characterize T cells specific for the mycobacterial lipid antigen glucose monomycolate (GMM). A South African clinical cohort compared IGRA-negative adolescents, IGRA-positive adolescents with latent tuberculosis and adults with active tuberculosis, some eleven per group.

TCR libraries were generated with the immunoSEQ multiplex PCR assay, using TCR-beta and/or TCR-alpha/delta assays for each sample. The Illumina high-throughput platform was used to sequence the amplified TCR libraries. The authors' pipeline ran thus. Clustering and dimensionality reduction were performed using pairwise TCRdist distances among GMM-specific receptors from ex vivo sorted or in vitro expanded T cells. Each clinical repertoire was scored by mean NN-distance, the average TCRdist to the nearest 10% of tetramer-positive reference sequences. GEM TCR motif frequency was computed as the fraction of unique TCRs matching known GEM sequences by V/J usage and CDR3 length. Active tuberculosis was classified by linear discriminant analysis with leave-one-out cross-validation, implemented in scikit-learn. TCRdb provides this immuneACCESS table in a form limited to in-frame rearrangements. Some clones are lacking; in checked studies, under half of them reflect an unresolved V gene, and why the rest are absent is not known. V and J calls plus clone size are reproduced from that table; the DNA served to infer D and trimming. The sample has 35,000 to 40,000 clones on record, almost 95% of them singletons. 9% to 13% of the sample comes from the top ten.

Based on the germline V gene, the CDR1 and CDR2 sequences are SGHDT and YYEEEE. The trim is 2 bases for V and 5 bases for J, with a gap of 10 bases between the germline ends. The CDR3 spans 14 residues, from the cysteine through the phenylalanine. The CDR3 DNA has 42 bases and is translated from base 1. At study entry, adolescents were screened for latent tuberculosis infection by tuberculin skin test and QuantiFERON-TB GOLD In-Tube IGRA. Unsorted cryopreserved PBMC were immunosequenced, covering on average about 100,000 T cells per clinical donor. Eleven high schools in the Worcester region of the Western Cape, South Africa, served as enrollment sites for adolescents aged 12 to 18 years. Some ten M. tuberculosis-infected adolescents and roughly ten uninfected adolescents, matched for age and sex, were selected. PBMC from adolescents were isolated by density centrifugation from freshly drawn heparinized blood and then cryopreserved.

Overall study results and their limits: Active tuberculosis TCR-alpha repertoires showed smaller mean NN-distances to GMM-specific TCRs than IGRA-negative controls, suggesting clonal expansion of these TCRs. Using GEM motif frequencies, a classifier achieved over 55% accuracy, whereas a classifier built on the diverse GMM-specific repertoire got to more than 85% accuracy (AUROC more than 0.85). The smaller NN-distances were partly driven by shorter CDR3-alpha lengths in active tuberculosis patients, and the difference for TCR-beta did not reach statistical significance. Which clinical samples got chosen depended on the availability of cryopreserved specimens, and the active tuberculosis cases were adults, whereas the controls were adolescents.

Regarding this clone: Its antigen has not been determined. It has no much larger one-base neighbor in the sample; base qualities were not kept.

The sequence was obtained from a donor aged 10 to 29 with latent tuberculosis or without tuberculosis infection. Some clones in this sample may be carry-over from other donors' samples. The rearranged chain carries TRBV5-6 and TRBJ1-4, with the D segment identity uncertain. The sample consisted of PBMCs. CDR3 region: CASSFGMANEKLFF. The DNA sequence is TGTGCCAGCAGCTTCGGGATGGCAAATGAAAAACTGTTTTTT. Beyond the CDR3, the reference TRBV5-6 and TRBJ1-4 genes provide the residues; the full variable domain reads: DAGVTQSPTHLIKTRGQQVTLRCSPKSGHDTVSWYQQALGQGPQFIFQYYEEEERQRGNFPDRFSGHQFPNYSSELNVNALLLGDSALYLCASSFGMANEKLFFGSGTQLSVL.